This TCR beta chain is from a study of blood T cell repertoires in COVID-19. Study as a whole: Spain, Italy and the United States supplied samples that represented acute and convalescent COVID-19. PBMCs, B-cell-depleted T cells, or T cells provided the cDNA or gDNA that made up the material.

The CDR3 consists of 15 residues. V lost 4 bases to trimming and J lost 0 bases; unmatched junction nucleotides: 3. CDR1 is MDHEN and CDR2 is SYDVKM in the germline V gene. In the original analysis: Scientists estimated how many nucleated cells there were by amplifying reference gene primers. Sequencing used immunoSEQ multiplex PCR; TCRdb keeps in-frame clones, though not all of them. V and J calls plus clone size are reproduced from that table; the DNA served to infer D and trimming. Of 200,000 to 250,000 clones detected, about 87% appear once; the ten largest clones hold approximately 1.7%. Sequenced input: peripheral blood. The receptor's source is a man aged 65-85 years with acute or convalescent COVID-19. The chain combines TRBV28 with TRBJ1-3; 7 bases are a match to TRBD1. The CDR3 nucleotides read TGTGCCAGCAGTTCACAGGGGAGCTCTGGAAACACCATATATTTT. This encodes CASSSQGSSGNTIYF.